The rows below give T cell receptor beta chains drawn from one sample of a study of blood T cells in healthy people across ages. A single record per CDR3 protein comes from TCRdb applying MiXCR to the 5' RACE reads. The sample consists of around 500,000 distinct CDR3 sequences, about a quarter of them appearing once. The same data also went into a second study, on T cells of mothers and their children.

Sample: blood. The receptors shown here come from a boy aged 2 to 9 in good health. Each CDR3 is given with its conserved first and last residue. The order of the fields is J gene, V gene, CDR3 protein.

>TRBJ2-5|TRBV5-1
CANSLSEGSQETQYF
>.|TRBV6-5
CASKAGPYEQYF
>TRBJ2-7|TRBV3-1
CASSQGYTGTSVTYEQYF
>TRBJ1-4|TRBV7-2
CASSLEKAGGRIEKLFF
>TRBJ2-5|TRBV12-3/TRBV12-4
CASSFSVETQYF
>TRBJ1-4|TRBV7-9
CASSPTGAQRIF
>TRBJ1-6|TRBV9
CASSGGRSNNSPLHF
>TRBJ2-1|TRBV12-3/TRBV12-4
CASSLPQGAYYNEQFF
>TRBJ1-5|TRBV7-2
CASSGYSNQPQHF
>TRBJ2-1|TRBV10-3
CAISVGGSGSSPTSYNEQFF
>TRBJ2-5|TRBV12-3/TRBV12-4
CASIGTSGEETQYF
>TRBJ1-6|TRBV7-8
CASSSTTLTGAYNSPLHF
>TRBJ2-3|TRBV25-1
CASSQTGNTQYF
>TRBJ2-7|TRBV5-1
CASSIKGGGLYEQYF